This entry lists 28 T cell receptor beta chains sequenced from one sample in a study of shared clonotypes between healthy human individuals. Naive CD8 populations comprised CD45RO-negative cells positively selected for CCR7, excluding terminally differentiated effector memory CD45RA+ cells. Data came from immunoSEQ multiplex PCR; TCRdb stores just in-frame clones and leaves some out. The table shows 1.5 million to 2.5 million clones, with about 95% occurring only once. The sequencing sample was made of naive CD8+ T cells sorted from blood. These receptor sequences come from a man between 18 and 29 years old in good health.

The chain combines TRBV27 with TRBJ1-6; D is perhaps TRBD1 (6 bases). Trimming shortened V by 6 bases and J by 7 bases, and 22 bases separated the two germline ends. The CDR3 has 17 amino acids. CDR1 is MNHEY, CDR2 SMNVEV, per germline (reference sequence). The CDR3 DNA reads TGTGCCAGCAGGACCGCCTATCAGGGGACCCCCAATTCACCCCTCCACTTT. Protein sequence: CASRTAYQGTPNSPLHF.

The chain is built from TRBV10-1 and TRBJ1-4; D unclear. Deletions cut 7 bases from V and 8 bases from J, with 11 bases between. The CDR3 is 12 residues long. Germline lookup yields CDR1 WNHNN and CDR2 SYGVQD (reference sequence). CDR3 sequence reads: CASKASGEKLFF. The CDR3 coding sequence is TGCGCCAGCAAGGCCTCAGGAGAAAAACTGTTTTTT.

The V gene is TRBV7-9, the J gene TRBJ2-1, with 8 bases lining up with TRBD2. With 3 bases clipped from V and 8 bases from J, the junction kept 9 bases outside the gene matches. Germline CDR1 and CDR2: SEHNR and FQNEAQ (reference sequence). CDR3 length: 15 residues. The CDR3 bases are TGTGCCAGCAGCTTTTCCAGCGGGAGTATGGATGAGCAGTTCTTC. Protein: CASSFSSGSMDEQFF.

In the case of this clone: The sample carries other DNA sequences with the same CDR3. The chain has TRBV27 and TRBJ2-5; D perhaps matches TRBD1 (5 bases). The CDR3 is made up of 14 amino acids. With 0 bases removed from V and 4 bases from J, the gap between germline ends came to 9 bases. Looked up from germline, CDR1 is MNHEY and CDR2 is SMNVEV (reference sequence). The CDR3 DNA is TGTGCCAGCAGTTTATCAGGGGTGGGAGAGACCCAGTACTTC. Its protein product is CASSLSGVGETQYF.

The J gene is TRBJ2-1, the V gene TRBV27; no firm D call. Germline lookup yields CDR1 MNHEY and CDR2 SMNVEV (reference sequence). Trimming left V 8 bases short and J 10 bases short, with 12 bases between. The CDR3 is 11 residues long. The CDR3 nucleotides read TGTGCCAGCGGGAACCATCGGGAGCAGTTCTTC. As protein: CASGNHREQFF.

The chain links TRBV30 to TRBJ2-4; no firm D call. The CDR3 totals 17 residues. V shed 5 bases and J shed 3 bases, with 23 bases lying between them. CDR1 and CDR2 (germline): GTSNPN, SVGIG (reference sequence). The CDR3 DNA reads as TGTGCCTGGGAGGTCGGGTACGGCGGCCAATTCAAAAACATTCAGTACTTC. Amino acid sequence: CAWEVGYGGQFKNIQYF.

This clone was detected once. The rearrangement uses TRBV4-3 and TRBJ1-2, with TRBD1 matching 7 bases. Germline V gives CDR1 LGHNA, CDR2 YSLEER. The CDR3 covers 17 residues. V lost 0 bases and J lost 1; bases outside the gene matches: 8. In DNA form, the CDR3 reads TGCGCCAGCAGCCAAGACCACGCCGGACAGGATAACTATGGCTACACCTTC. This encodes CASSQDHAGQDNYGYTF.

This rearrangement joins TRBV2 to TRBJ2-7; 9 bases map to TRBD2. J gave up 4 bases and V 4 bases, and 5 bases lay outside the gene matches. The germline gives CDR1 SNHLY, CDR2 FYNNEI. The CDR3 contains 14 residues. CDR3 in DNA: TGTGCCAGCAGTGTTAGCGGGGGAGCATACGAGCAGTACTTC. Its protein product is CASSVSGGAYEQYF.

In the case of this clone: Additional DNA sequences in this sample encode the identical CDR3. CDR3: CASSLAEGGLNEQYF. CDR3 nucleotides: TGTGCCAGCAGCTTAGCTGAGGGTGGTCTCAACGAGCAGTACTTC. The V call is TRBV7-9, the J call TRBJ2-7; D is perhaps TRBD2 (5 bases). V lost 0 bases and J 5 bases, leaving 14 bases between the germline ends. This CDR3 spans 15 amino acids. Germline V gene lookup returns CDR1 SEHNR and CDR2 FQNEAQ (reference sequence).

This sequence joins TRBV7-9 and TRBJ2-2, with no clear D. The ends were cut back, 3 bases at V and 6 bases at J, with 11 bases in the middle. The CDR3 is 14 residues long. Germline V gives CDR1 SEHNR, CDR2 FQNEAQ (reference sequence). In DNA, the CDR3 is TGTGCCAGCAGCTTCCTGAACAGCGCCGGGGAGCTGTTTTTT. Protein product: CASSFLNSAGELFF.

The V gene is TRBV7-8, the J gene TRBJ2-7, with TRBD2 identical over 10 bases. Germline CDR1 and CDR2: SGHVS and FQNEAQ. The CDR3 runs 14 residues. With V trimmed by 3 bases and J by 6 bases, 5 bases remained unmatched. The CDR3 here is CASSLLAGASEQYF. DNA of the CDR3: TGTGCCAGCAGCTTGCTAGCGGGGGCAAGCGAGCAGTACTTC.

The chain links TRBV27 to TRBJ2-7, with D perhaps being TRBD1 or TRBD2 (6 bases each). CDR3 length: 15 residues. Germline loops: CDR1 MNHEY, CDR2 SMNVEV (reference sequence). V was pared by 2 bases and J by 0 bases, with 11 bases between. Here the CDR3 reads CASSLRGPGSYEQYF. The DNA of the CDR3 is TGTGCCAGCAGTTTACGGGGGCCCGGCTCCTACGAGCAGTACTTC.

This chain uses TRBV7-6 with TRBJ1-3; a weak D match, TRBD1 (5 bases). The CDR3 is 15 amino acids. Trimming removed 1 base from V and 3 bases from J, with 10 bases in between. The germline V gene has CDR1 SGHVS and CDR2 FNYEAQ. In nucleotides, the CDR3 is TGTGCCAGCAGCTTAGACGGGACCTTTGGAAACACCATATATTTT. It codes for CASSLDGTFGNTIYF.

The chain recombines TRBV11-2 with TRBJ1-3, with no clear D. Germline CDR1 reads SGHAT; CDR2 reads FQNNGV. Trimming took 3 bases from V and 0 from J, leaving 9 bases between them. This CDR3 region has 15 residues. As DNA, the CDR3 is TGTGCCAGCAGCTTCCCCCTCAGCTCTGGAAACACCATATATTTT. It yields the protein CASSFPLSSGNTIYF.

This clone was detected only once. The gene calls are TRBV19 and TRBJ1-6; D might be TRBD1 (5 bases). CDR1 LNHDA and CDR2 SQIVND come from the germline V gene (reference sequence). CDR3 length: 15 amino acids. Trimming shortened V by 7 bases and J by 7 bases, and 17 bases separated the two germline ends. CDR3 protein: CASTDRSNLNSPLHF. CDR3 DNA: TGTGCCAGTACCGACAGAAGTAATCTAAATTCACCCCTCCACTTT. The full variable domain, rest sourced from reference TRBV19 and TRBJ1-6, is DGGITQSPKYLFRKEGQNVTLSCEQNLNHDAMYWYRQDPGQGLRLIYYSQIVNDFQKGDIAEGYSVSREKKESFPLTVTSAQKNPTAFYLCASTDRSNLNSPLHFGNGTRLTVT.

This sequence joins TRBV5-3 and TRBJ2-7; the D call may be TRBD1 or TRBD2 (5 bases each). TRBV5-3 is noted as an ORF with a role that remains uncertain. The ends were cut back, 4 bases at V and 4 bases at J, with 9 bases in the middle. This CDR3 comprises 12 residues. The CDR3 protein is CARSPGRYEQYF. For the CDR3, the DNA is TGTGCCAGAAGCCCGGGACGATACGAGCAGTACTTC.

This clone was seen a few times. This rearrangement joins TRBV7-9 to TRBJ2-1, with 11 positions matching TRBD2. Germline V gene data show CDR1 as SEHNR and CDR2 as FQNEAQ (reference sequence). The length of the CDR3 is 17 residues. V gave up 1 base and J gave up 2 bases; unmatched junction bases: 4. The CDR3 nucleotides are TGTGCCAGCAGCTTAGGGGGACTAGCGGAACCCTACAATGAGCAGTTCTTC. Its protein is CASSLGGLAEPYNEQFF.

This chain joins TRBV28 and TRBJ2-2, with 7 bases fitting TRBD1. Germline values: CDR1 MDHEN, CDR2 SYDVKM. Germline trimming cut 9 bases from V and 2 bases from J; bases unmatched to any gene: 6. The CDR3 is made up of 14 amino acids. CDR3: CASFRDRNTGELFF. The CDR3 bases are TGTGCCAGTTTCCGGGACAGAAACACCGGGGAGCTGTTTTTT.

This CDR3 is CASSLLQGLNTGELFF. The CDR3 nucleotides are TGTGCCAGCAGCTTATTACAGGGGCTCAACACCGGGGAGCTGTTTTTT. The V call is TRBV11-2, the J call TRBJ2-2, with TRBD1 identical over 7 bases. The CDR3 contains 16 residues. Germline V gene lookup returns CDR1 SGHAT and CDR2 FQNNGV. J gave up 2 bases and V 2 bases, and 5 bases lay outside the gene matches.

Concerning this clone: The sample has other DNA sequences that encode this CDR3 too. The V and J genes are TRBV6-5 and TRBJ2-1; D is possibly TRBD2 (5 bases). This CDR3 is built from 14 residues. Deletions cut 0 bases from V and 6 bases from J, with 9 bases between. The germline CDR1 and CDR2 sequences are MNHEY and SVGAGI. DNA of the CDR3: TGTGCCAGCAGTTACTCTGGGGAGAGCAATGAGCAGTTCTTC. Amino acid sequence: CASSYSGESNEQFF.

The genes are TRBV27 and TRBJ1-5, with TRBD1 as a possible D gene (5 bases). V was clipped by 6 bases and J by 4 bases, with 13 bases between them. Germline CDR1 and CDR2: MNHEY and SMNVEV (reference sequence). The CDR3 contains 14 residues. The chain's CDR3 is CASRASDTNQPQHF. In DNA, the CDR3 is TGTGCCAGCAGGGCCTCGGACACTAATCAGCCCCAGCATTTT.

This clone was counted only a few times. The CDR3 DNA follows: TGTGCCAGCAGCTCCGGGGACGCGGGGAACTATGGCTACACCTTC. Its protein product is CASSSGDAGNYGYTF. This sequence joins TRBV7-9 and TRBJ1-2; tentatively, D is TRBD1 (5 bases). Deletions cut 4 bases from V and 2 bases from J, with 14 bases between. The CDR3 covers 15 residues. Germline V gives CDR1 SEHNR, CDR2 FQNEAQ (reference sequence). Looking up the rest from reference TRBV7-9 and TRBJ1-2 gives the full variable domain: DTGVSQNPRHKITKRGQNVTFRCDPISEHNRLYWYRQTLGQGPEFLTYFQNEAQLEKSRLLSDRFSAERPKGSFSTLEIQRTEQGDSAMYLCASSSGDAGNYGYTFGSGTRLTVV.

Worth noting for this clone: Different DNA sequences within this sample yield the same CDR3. The CDR3 DNA is TGTGCCAGCAGCTTAGGACTAGCGGACAATGAGCAGTTCTTC. It is translated as CASSLGLADNEQFF. The chain couples TRBV13 to TRBJ2-1, with 8 bases lining up with TRBD2. Germline values: CDR1 PRHDT, CDR2 FYEKMQ (reference sequence). This CDR3 comprises 14 residues. V gave up 0 bases and J gave up 5 bases; unmatched junction bases: 0.

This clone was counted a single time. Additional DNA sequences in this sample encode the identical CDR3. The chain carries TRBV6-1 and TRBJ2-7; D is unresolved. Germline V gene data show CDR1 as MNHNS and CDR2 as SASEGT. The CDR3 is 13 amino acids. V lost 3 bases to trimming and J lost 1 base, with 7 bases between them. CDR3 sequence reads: CASSDSLSYEQYF. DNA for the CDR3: TGTGCCAGCAGTGACAGCCTTTCCTACGAGCAGTACTTC.

This CDR3 reads CASRETGWSYNSPLHF. The CDR3 coding sequence is TGCGCCAGCAGAGAGACAGGGTGGTCCTATAATTCACCCCTCCACTTT. The genes are TRBV10-2 and TRBJ1-6; 7 positions match TRBD1. The length of the CDR3 is 16 residues. J lost 1 base, V lost 6 bases, and 6 bases had no gene match. CDR1 is WSHSY and CDR2 is SAAADI in the germline V gene.

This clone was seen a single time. The CDR3 bases are TGTGCCAGCAGTTACGGGGTGATTACTGAAGCTTTCTTT. Protein product: CASSYGVITEAFF. The chain carries TRBV6-5 and TRBJ1-1, with unresolved D. V lost 2 bases, J lost 5 bases, and 9 bases lay in between. Germline CDR1 is MNHEY and CDR2 is SVGAGI. This CDR3 is 13 amino acids long.

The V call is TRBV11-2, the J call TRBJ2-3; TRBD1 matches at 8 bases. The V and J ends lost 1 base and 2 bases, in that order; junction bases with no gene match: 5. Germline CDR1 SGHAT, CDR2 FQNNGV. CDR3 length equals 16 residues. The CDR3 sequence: CASSLVRTGYTDTQYF. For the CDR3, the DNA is TGTGCCAGCAGCTTAGTTAGGACAGGGTACACAGATACGCAGTATTTT.

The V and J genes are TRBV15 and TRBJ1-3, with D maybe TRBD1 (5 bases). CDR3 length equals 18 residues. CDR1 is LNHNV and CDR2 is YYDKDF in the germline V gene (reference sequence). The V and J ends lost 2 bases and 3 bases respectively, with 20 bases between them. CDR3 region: CATSRQSLTVNYGNTIYF. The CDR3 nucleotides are TGTGCCACCAGCAGACAATCCTTGACAGTAAACTATGGAAACACCATATATTTT.